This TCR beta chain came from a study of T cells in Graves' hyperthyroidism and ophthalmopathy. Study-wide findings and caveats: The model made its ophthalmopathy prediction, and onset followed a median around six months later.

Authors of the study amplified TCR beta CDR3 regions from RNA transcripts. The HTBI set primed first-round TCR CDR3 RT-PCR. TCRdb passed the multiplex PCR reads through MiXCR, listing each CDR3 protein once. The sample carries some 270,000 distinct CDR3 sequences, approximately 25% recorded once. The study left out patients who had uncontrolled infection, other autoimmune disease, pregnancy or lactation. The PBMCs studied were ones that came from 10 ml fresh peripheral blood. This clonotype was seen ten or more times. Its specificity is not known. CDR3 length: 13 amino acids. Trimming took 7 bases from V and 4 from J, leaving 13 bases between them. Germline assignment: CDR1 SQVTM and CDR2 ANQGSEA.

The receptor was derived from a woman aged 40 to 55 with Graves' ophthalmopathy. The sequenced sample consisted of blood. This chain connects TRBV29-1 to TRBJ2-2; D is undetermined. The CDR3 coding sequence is TGCAGCGCTGCAGTTTCCGGCACCGGGGAGCTGTTTTTT. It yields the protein CSAAVSGTGELFF.